A single sample gave rise to the 23 T cell receptor beta chains below, sequenced in a study of blood T cell repertoires in COVID-19. Clones were read by immunoSEQ multiplex PCR, and TCRdb kept only the in-frame ones, dropping some. The sample consists of a few hundred thousand clones, roughly 88% of them appearing once. Material: PBMCs or T cells enriched from blood (not recorded which). These receptors originate from a woman aged 30 to 39 who had recovered from COVID-19.

The chain recombines TRBV3-1 (or the pseudogene TRBV3-2) with TRBJ2-1; TRBD2 might be the D (7 bases). This CDR3 comprises 17 residues. Trimming stripped 0 bases from V and 8 bases from J, with 20 bases between. CDR1 is LGHDT and CDR2 is YNNKEL in the germline V gene (reference sequence). The CDR3 region has the DNA TGTGCCAGCAGCCAAGATCACAGCGGGGACAATGGGGATGAGCAGTTCTTC. Translation: CASSQDHSGDNGDEQFF.

This clone has a single count. The chain combines TRBV9 with TRBJ2-1; D may be TRBD1 (6 bases). This CDR3 spans 15 amino acids. The germline V gene encodes CDR1 SGDLS and CDR2 YYNGEE. Trimming took off 4 bases at V and 3 bases at J, with 14 bases between the two ends. The DNA of the CDR3 is TGTGCCAGCAGCCCCCCGACAGGCCTCTACAATGAGCAGTTCTTC. As protein: CASSPPTGLYNEQFF.

This chain uses TRBV3-1 (or the pseudogene TRBV3-2) with TRBJ1-3; perhaps TRBD1 as D (5 bases). Per the germline V gene, CDR1 is LGHDT and CDR2 is YNNKEL (reference sequence). Between the trimmed V and J ends, which lost 1 base and 13 bases, there was a span of 17 bases. This CDR3 is built from 14 residues. CDR3 DNA sequence: TGTGCCAGCAGCCAAGGGGATACGGGACTCTCAATATATTTT. It translates to CASSQGDTGLSIYF.

The V and J genes are TRBV28 and TRBJ2-7; perhaps TRBD2 as D (6 bases). Trimming cost V 3 bases and J 6 bases, with 9 bases left between them. Germline loops: CDR1 MDHEN, CDR2 SYDVKM. CDR3 length equals 12 residues. CDR3 nucleotide sequence: TGTGCCAGCAGTTTCCGGGGAGGCGAGCAGTACTTC. Protein: CASSFRGGEQYF. Full variable domain (outside the CDR3, taken from reference TRBV28 and TRBJ2-7): DVKVTQSSRYLVKRTGEKVFLECVQDMDHENMFWYRQDPGLGLRLIYFSYDVKMKEKGDIPEGYSVSREKKERFSLILESASTNQTSMYLCASSFRGGEQYFGPGTRLTVT.

The chain has TRBV19 and TRBJ1-6; no clear D. V was pared by 0 bases and J by 0 bases, with 18 bases between. The CDR3 runs to 20 residues. CDR1 LNHDA and CDR2 SQIVND come from the germline V gene (reference sequence). CDR3 region: CASSIEFSESGYSYNSPLHF. The CDR3 DNA reads as TGTGCCAGTAGTATAGAATTTAGTGAATCCGGTTACTCCTATAATTCACCCCTCCACTTT.

The chain combines TRBV5-4 with TRBJ2-7, with 7 bases fitting TRBD1. The CDR3 sequence is 12 residues long. V trimming: 3 bases; J trimming: 5 bases; junction bases outside the gene matches: 2. Germline V gene sequence: CDR1 SGHNT, CDR2 YYREEE (reference sequence). The CDR3 loop reads CASSSTGDEQYF. For the CDR3, the DNA is TGTGCCAGCAGCTCTACAGGGGACGAGCAGTACTTC.

The gene calls are TRBV27 and TRBJ2-7; 7 nucleotides align to TRBD2. The CDR3 has 16 amino acids. The germline CDR1 and CDR2 sequences are MNHEY and SMNVEV (reference sequence). With V trimmed by 3 bases and J by 3 bases, 11 bases remained unmatched. In DNA form, the CDR3 reads TGTGCCAGCAGTTTCTCGGCGGGAGAAGGGATCTACGAGCAGTACTTC. Translated, it gives CASSFSAGEGIYEQYF.

The chain carries TRBV4-1 and TRBJ1-3, with unresolved D. The length of the CDR3 is 16 residues. Trimming stripped 4 bases from V and 6 bases from J, with 19 bases between. CDR1 is MGHRA, CDR2 YSYEKL, per germline. CDR3 DNA: TGCGCCAGCAGCCTCCGGAGCGGTGTGGAAGAAAACACCATATATTTT. This codes for CASSLRSGVEENTIYF.

The chain joins TRBV4-2 to TRBJ2-3; 13 positions match TRBD2. CDR3 length equals 16 residues. Trimming at V came to 5 bases and at J to 2 bases, leaving 4 bases not matched to a gene. The germline gives CDR1 LGHNA, CDR2 YNFKEQ. The CDR3 spells CASSEGTSGITDTQYF. For the CDR3, the DNA is TGTGCCAGCAGCGAGGGGACTAGCGGGATCACAGATACGCAGTATTTT.

The rearrangement links TRBV18 to TRBJ1-1; TRBD1 agrees at 7 bases. The CDR3 is 14 residues long. Trimming cost V 4 bases and J 1 base; bases outside gene matches: 3. CDR1 is KGHSH, CDR2 LQKENI, per germline. The CDR3 region has the DNA TGTGCCAGCTCACGGACAGGAGAGAACACTGAAGCTTTCTTT. Protein: CASSRTGENTEAFF.

The genes are TRBV10-3 and TRBJ1-4; 7 bases are a match to TRBD1. The V and J ends lost 0 bases and 8 bases, in that order; junction bases with no gene match: 12. Germline CDR1 and CDR2: ENHRY and SYGVKD. This CDR3 has 17 residues. CDR3 coding DNA: TGTGCCATCAGTGAGTCTCGAGAAGGAAGGGGGCGAGAAAAACTGTTTTTT. Amino acids: CAISESREGRGREKLFF.

This chain joins TRBV9 and TRBJ2-5, with 13 bases that match TRBD2. After removal of 3 bases from V and 5 bases from J, the junction contained 7 bases not matched to a gene. The CDR3 is 16 amino acids. Germline loops: CDR1 SGDLS, CDR2 YYNGEE. The CDR3 DNA reads as TGTGCCAGCAGCGCGGGGACTAGCGGGACTGTGGAGACCCAGTACTTC. Translated, it gives CASSAGTSGTVETQYF.

This chain links TRBV5-1 with TRBJ2-2, with 7 bases fitting TRBD2. CDR3 length: 16 amino acids. Trimming cost V 1 base and J 0 bases; bases outside gene matches: 3. Germline loops: CDR1 SGHRS, CDR2 YFSETQ. The CDR3 region has the DNA TGCGCCAGCAGCTTGACTAGCGTCGCGAACACCGGGGAGCTGTTTTTT. Translated: CASSLTSVANTGELFF. Combining the CDR3 with reference TRBV5-1 and TRBJ2-2 gives the whole variable domain KAGVTQTPRYLIKTRGQQVTLSCSPISGHRSVSWYQQTPGQGLQFLFEYFSETQRNKGNFPGRFSGRQFSNSRSEMNVSTLELGDSALYLCASSLTSVANTGELFFGEGSRLTVL.

The chain has TRBV10-2 and TRBJ2-7; D may be TRBD2 (6 bases). CDR3 length: 15 amino acids. The ends were cut back, 5 bases at V and 3 bases at J, with 17 bases in the middle. The germline V gene encodes CDR1 WSHSY and CDR2 SAAADI. CDR3 protein: CASSLRVAAFYEQYF. CDR3 sequence (DNA): TGCGCCAGCAGTCTCCGGGTAGCGGCGTTCTACGAGCAGTACTTC.

The rearrangement joins TRBV10-3 to TRBJ2-7, with a possible D match to TRBD1 (6 bases). CDR3 size: 14 residues. Germline lookup yields CDR1 ENHRY and CDR2 SYGVKD. Trimming stripped 6 bases from V and 0 bases from J, with 12 bases between. DNA of the CDR3: TGTGCCATCAGAGAGACAGGCCTCTCCTACGAGCAGTACTTC. This encodes CAIRETGLSYEQYF.

The J gene is TRBJ2-7, the V gene TRBV2; 9 bases fit TRBD1. CDR3 length: 15 amino acids. The J segment lost 2 bases and the V segment lost 3 bases, leaving 5 bases of the junction unmatched. Germline loops: CDR1 SNHLY, CDR2 FYNNEI. This chain's CDR3 is CASSDGGTGPYEQYF. Written as DNA, the CDR3 is TGTGCCAGCAGTGATGGCGGGACAGGGCCCTACGAGCAGTACTTC. Full variable domain (outside the CDR3, taken from reference TRBV2 and TRBJ2-7): EPEVTQTPSHQVTQMGQEVILRCVPISNHLYFYWYRQILGQKVEFLVSFYNNEISEKSEIFDDQFSVERPDGSNFTLKIRSTKLEDSAMYFCASSDGGTGPYEQYFGPGTRLTVT.

Note on this clone: Mismatch with germline at one junction end may stem from a read error. The V call is TRBV6-2 or TRBV6-3, the J call TRBJ1-5; D is ambiguous. Looked up from germline, CDR1 is MNHEY and CDR2 is SVGEGT. The CDR3 is 14 amino acids. The CDR3 loop reads CASSYSHLNRPQHF. The CDR3 DNA reads as TGTGCCAGCAGTTACAGCCACCTCAATCGGCCCCAGCATTTT.

In its sample, this clone was seen a few times. This rearrangement joins TRBV28 to TRBJ1-1; D may be TRBD1 (5 bases). This CDR3 contains 15 residues. In germline, CDR1 is MDHEN, CDR2 SYDVKM. Trimming stripped 5 bases from V and 3 bases from J, with 16 bases between. CDR3 amino acids: CASSPLRGRDTEAFF. Here the CDR3 DNA reads TGTGCCAGCAGTCCCCTCCGGGGGAGGGACACTGAAGCTTTCTTT.

This sequence joins TRBV29-1 and TRBJ1-1; unclear D gene. The CDR3 loop spans 12 amino acids. Trimming cost V 3 bases and J 3 bases, with 8 bases left between them. CDR1 is SQVTM and CDR2 is ANQGSEA in the germline V gene. The CDR3 here is CSVERRDTEAFF. The CDR3 DNA sequence: TGCAGCGTTGAGAGGAGGGACACTGAAGCTTTCTTT.

The J gene is TRBJ1-2, the V gene TRBV27; no reliable D call. Between the trimmed V and J ends, which lost 0 bases and 6 bases, there was a span of 11 bases. Germline V gives CDR1 MNHEY, CDR2 SMNVEV (reference sequence). The CDR3 loop spans 14 amino acids. In DNA form, the CDR3 reads TGTGCCAGCAGTTTATCGGTATGGGGAGATGGCTACACCTTC. Its translation is CASSLSVWGDGYTF.

CDR3 in amino acids: CAIRATTGSGANVLTF. The CDR3 DNA is TGTGCCATCAGAGCAACTACAGGGTCTGGGGCCAACGTCCTGACTTTC. The chain couples TRBV10-3 to TRBJ2-6; a weak D match, TRBD1 (6 bases). The CDR3 has 16 amino acids. V lost 6 bases and J 1 base, leaving 13 bases between the germline ends. Germline CDR1 and CDR2: ENHRY and SYGVKD.

The chain has TRBV9 and TRBJ2-2; D uncertain. Trimming pared 3 bases from V and 2 bases from J, leaving 14 bases between. Per germline, CDR1 SGDLS and CDR2 YYNGEE. The CDR3 extends over 16 amino acids. CDR3: CASSALFAVNTGELFF. CDR3 bases: TGTGCCAGCAGCGCCCTCTTCGCGGTTAACACCGGGGAGCTGTTTTTT.

The chain is built from TRBV18 and TRBJ2-7; D may be TRBD2 (5 bases). CDR1 and CDR2 (germline): KGHSH, LQKENI. Trimming took off 2 bases at V and 5 bases at J, with 7 bases between the two ends. This CDR3 is 12 amino acids long. The CDR3 region has the DNA TGTGCCAGCTCACCATACGGGGACGAGCAGTACTTC. Protein: CASSPYGDEQYF. Complete variable domain (other parts from reference TRBV18 and TRBJ2-7): NAGVMQNPRHLVRRRGQEARLRCSPMKGHSHVYWYRQLPEEGLKFMVYLQKENIIDESGMPKERFSAEFPKEGPSILRIQQVVRGDSAAYFCASSPYGDEQYFGPGTRLTVT.